Presented here are 16 T cell receptor beta chains from one specimen sequenced in a study of blood T cell repertoires in COVID-19. Repertoires were generated with immunoSEQ multiplex PCR, while TCRdb's copy carries only in-frame clones and drops some. Seen here are 140,000 or so clones, about 84% observed once, and the top ten hold around 1.6%. The source material was PBMCs or T cells enriched from blood (not recorded which). The receptor source for this set is a woman younger than 35 who had been exposed to COVID-19.

This rearrangement joins TRBV28 to TRBJ1-2; TRBD1 aligns across 8 bases. Germline-derived CDR1 and CDR2 are MDHEN and SYDVKM. With 4 bases clipped from V and 3 bases from J, the junction kept 4 bases outside the gene matches. The CDR3 runs to 14 residues. The CDR3: CASSSGGYDYGYTF. The CDR3 coding sequence is TGTGCCAGCAGTTCAGGGGGCTACGACTATGGCTACACCTTC.

The chain recombines TRBV19 with TRBJ2-5; TRBD1 might be the D (6 bases). CDR1 and CDR2 (germline): LNHDA, SQIVND (reference sequence). The CDR3 loop spans 14 amino acids. Trimming left V 3 bases short and J 4 bases short, with 12 bases between. CDR3 residues: CASSIGQNRETQYF. The DNA of the CDR3 is TGTGCCAGTAGTATCGGACAGAATCGAGAGACCCAGTACTTC.

The chain combines TRBV9 with TRBJ2-7; possibly TRBD1 for D (6 bases). The CDR3 has 13 amino acids. The germline CDR1 and CDR2 sequences are SGDLS and YYNGEE. V dropped 3 bases and J dropped 4 bases, with 11 bases sitting between them. The CDR3: CASSARGMYEQYF. The CDR3, as DNA: TGTGCCAGCAGCGCCAGGGGTATGTACGAGCAGTACTTC.

V is TRBV5-1 and J is TRBJ2-1; TRBD2 agrees at 11 bases. The length of the CDR3 is 15 residues. CDR1 SGHRS and CDR2 YFSETQ come from the germline V gene. The trim removed 4 bases at V and 4 bases at J, leaving 4 bases unmatched. The CDR3 region is CASSAGLAVYNEQFF. CDR3 nucleotide sequence: TGCGCCAGCAGCGCGGGACTAGCGGTATACAATGAGCAGTTCTTC. Full variable domain (missing parts from reference TRBV5-1 and TRBJ2-1): KAGVTQTPRYLIKTRGQQVTLSCSPISGHRSVSWYQQTPGQGLQFLFEYFSETQRNKGNFPGRFSGRQFSNSRSEMNVSTLELGDSALYLCASSAGLAVYNEQFFGPGTRLTVL.

The chain employs TRBV7-9 and TRBJ1-1; D is perhaps TRBD1 (5 bases). The CDR3 runs 15 residues. Per the germline V gene, CDR1 is SEHNR and CDR2 is FQNEAQ (reference sequence). Trimming shortened V by 0 bases and J by 5 bases, and 13 bases separated the two germline ends. The CDR3 region has the DNA TGTGCCAGCAGCTTAGCGCCCAGGGTTGGTACTGAAGCTTTCTTT. Translation gives CASSLAPRVGTEAFF. Full variable domain (rest looked up from reference TRBV7-9 and TRBJ1-1): DTGVSQNPRHKITKRGQNVTFRCDPISEHNRLYWYRQTLGQGPEFLTYFQNEAQLEKSRLLSDRFSAERPKGSFSTLEIQRTEQGDSAMYLCASSLAPRVGTEAFFGQGTRLTVV.

Concerning this clone itself: Other nucleotide sequences in the sample specify the same CDR3. CDR3 in DNA: TGCGCCAGCAGCCCCGGACAGGGCTCCTACGAGCAGTACTTC. This sequence encodes CASSPGQGSYEQYF. The rearrangement links TRBV4-1 to TRBJ2-7; 8 bases line up with TRBD1. CDR1 and CDR2 from the germline V gene are MGHRA and YSYEKL. Trimming took 4 bases from V and 0 from J; bases not matched to a gene: 2. This CDR3 contains 14 residues.

The V gene is TRBV27, the J gene TRBJ2-7; TRBD1 aligns across 11 bases. This CDR3 contains 16 residues. Germline V gives CDR1 MNHEY, CDR2 SMNVEV (reference sequence). J was trimmed by 3 bases and V by 7 bases; bases with no gene match: 11. The CDR3 reads CASKLSRTGGSYEQYF. The CDR3 DNA sequence: TGTGCCAGCAAACTATCAAGGACAGGGGGCAGCTACGAGCAGTACTTC.

This clone has just a few counts. Other DNA sequences in this sample translate to the same CDR3. The chain has TRBV3-1 (or the pseudogene TRBV3-2) and TRBJ2-1; 7 nucleotides match TRBD2. V shed 3 bases, J shed 0 bases, and the junction held 2 bases outside the gene matches. Germline lookup yields CDR1 LGHDT and CDR2 YNNKEL (reference sequence). The CDR3 covers 15 residues. The CDR3 DNA reads as TGTGCCAGCAGCCAGGGACTACCCTCCTACAATGAGCAGTTCTTC. Encoded protein: CASSQGLPSYNEQFF.

J is TRBJ2-3 and V is TRBV5-1, with 8 bases aligning to TRBD1. Germline CDR1 reads SGHRS; CDR2 reads YFSETQ. CDR3 length equals 15 residues. V lost 0 bases, J lost 2 bases, and 2 bases stayed unmatched. The CDR3 sequence is CASSLGDRNTDTQYF. CDR3 DNA sequence: TGCGCCAGCAGCTTGGGGGACAGGAACACAGATACGCAGTATTTT.

The chain joins TRBV5-1 to TRBJ2-3, with TRBD2 matching over 13 bases. V shed 1 base and J 6 bases; nucleotides not matched to a gene: 8. Germline CDR1 SGHRS, CDR2 YFSETQ. CDR3 length equals 17 residues. CDR3 in amino acids: CASSLLLAGGPTDTQYF. CDR3 in DNA: TGCGCCAGCAGCTTGCTACTAGCGGGAGGGCCTACGGATACGCAGTATTTT.

This clone has just one count. The chain joins TRBV7-3 to TRBJ1-1; maybe TRBD1 (5 bases). The length of the CDR3 is 14 residues. V was pared by 6 bases and J by 4 bases, with 15 bases between. CDR1 is SGHTA, CDR2 FQGTGA, per germline. The CDR3 coding sequence is TGTGCCAGCAGGAACCAGGGAGGTTCCACTGAAGCTTTCTTT. Protein sequence: CASRNQGGSTEAFF.

The chain uses TRBV5-4 and TRBJ2-7; the match to TRBD2 covers 7 bases. Per the germline V gene, CDR1 is SGHNT and CDR2 is YYREEE (reference sequence). The CDR3 covers 13 residues. The V gene end was trimmed by 4 bases and the J gene end by 3 bases; junction bases not matched to a gene: 4. CDR3: CASSLRGDYEQYF. CDR3 bases: TGTGCCAGCAGCCTCCGGGGGGACTACGAGCAGTACTTC.

The V call is TRBV9, the J call TRBJ2-7; 11 bases are shared with TRBD2. CDR1 is SGDLS and CDR2 is YYNGEE in the germline V gene. The J segment lost 4 bases and the V segment lost 0 bases, leaving 3 bases of the junction unmatched. The CDR3 consists of 15 residues. The CDR3 spells CASSVALAGVYEQYF. Here the CDR3 DNA reads TGTGCCAGCAGCGTAGCACTAGCGGGAGTTTACGAGCAGTACTTC.

The chain joins TRBV4-1 to TRBJ2-5; possible D gene TRBD2, 5 bases. This CDR3 has 14 amino acids. The V end lost 1 base, the J end lost 5 bases, and 11 bases lay between the germline ends. CDR1 is MGHRA, CDR2 YSYEKL, per germline. The CDR3 DNA is TGCGCCAGCAGCCAAGTCCCAGGAGGCGAGACCCAGTACTTC. Protein: CASSQVPGGETQYF.

The DNA for the CDR3 is TGTGCCAGCAGCGGACTAGCGGGGTACAATGAGCAGTTCTTC. It codes for CASSGLAGYNEQFF. The V gene is TRBV6-2 or TRBV6-3, the J gene TRBJ2-1; 12 bases are shared with TRBD2. The V gene's germline CDR1 is MNHEY and CDR2 SVGEGT. V shed 6 bases and J 4 bases; nucleotides not matched to a gene: 1. The CDR3 has 14 residues.

This clone was seen a single time. This chain uses TRBV19 with TRBJ1-3; D call uncertain. Trimming pared 1 base from V and 0 bases from J, leaving 7 bases between. The germline gives CDR1 LNHDA, CDR2 SQIVND (reference sequence). The CDR3 is 15 residues long. CDR3 coding DNA: TGTGCCAGTAGTATAGTTGGAGGCTCTGGAAACACCATATATTTT. Translation: CASSIVGGSGNTIYF.